This TCR beta chain was obtained from a study of patients and donors after allogeneic stem cell transplantation. TCRdb passed the RT-PCR reads through MiXCR, listing each CDR3 protein once. The data show over 350,000 distinct CDR3 sequences, roughly 16% seen once. The V segment lost 5 bases and the J segment 2 bases; nucleotides outside the gene matches: 10. This CDR3 contains 16 residues. The germline gives CDR1 MNHEY, CDR2 SVGEGT. Sequenced material: blood, either unsorted or a sorted T cell fraction (not recorded which). The receptor's source is a human donor who was either an allogeneic HSCT recipient or a stem cell or donor lymphocyte infusion donor (not recorded which). It is not recorded whose cells these are; they may come from a transplant donor. The chain carries TRBV6-2 or TRBV6-3 and TRBJ2-7; 9 nucleotides agree with TRBD1. CDR3 DNA sequence: TGTGCCAGCAGTCCCCGACAGGGGGAGAGGCCCTACGAGCAGTACTTC. Its protein is CASSPRQGERPYEQYF.